One and the same sample provided the 19 T cell receptor beta chains below, sequenced in a study of shared clonotypes between healthy human individuals. TCRdb's copy holds only in-frame clones and misses some; the assay was immunoSEQ multiplex PCR. The sample consists of roughly 1,500,000 clones, roughly 98% of them appearing once. Sequencing input: naive CD4+ T cells sorted from blood. The subset: CD45RA+ positively selected. These receptors were collected from a man aged 30-40 years in good health.

This clone was seen just once. The gene calls are TRBV18 and TRBJ1-2; the D is unclear. V was trimmed by 3 bases and J by 4 bases, leaving 6 bases between them. Germline CDR1 reads KGHSH; CDR2 reads LQKENI. The CDR3 is 12 residues long. The CDR3 nucleotides are TGTGCCAGCTCACCGACTAGCTATGGCTACACCTTC. This codes for CASSPTSYGYTF.

The rearrangement links TRBV10-3 to TRBJ1-2; D gene ambiguous. Germline V gene sequence: CDR1 ENHRY, CDR2 SYGVKD. The V gene lost 5 bases and the J gene lost 4 bases, with 20 bases spanning the gap. The CDR3 sequence is 16 residues long. CDR3 in amino acids: CAISSFGDGVTYGYTF. CDR3 DNA: TGTGCCATCAGTTCCTTCGGGGATGGGGTGACCTATGGCTACACCTTC.

The rearrangement uses TRBV29-1 and TRBJ2-1; 7 nucleotides match TRBD1. Germline CDR1 reads SQVTM; CDR2 reads ANQGSEA. V lost 5 bases and J lost 0; bases outside the gene matches: 4. The CDR3 runs 14 residues. The CDR3 DNA is TGCAGCGTTTATGCAGGGGGCTCCTACAATGAGCAGTTCTTC. This gives the protein CSVYAGGSYNEQFF.

Only one count was recorded for this clone. This rearrangement joins TRBV28 to TRBJ2-1, with D hard to call. The CDR3 consists of 15 residues. CDR1 is MDHEN and CDR2 is SYDVKM in the germline V gene. V was cut by 2 bases and J by 0 bases, with 8 bases left in between. CDR3 nucleotides: TGTGCCAGCAGTTTAAGTATGAGCTCCTACAATGAGCAGTTCTTC. This encodes CASSLSMSSYNEQFF. Complete variable domain (other parts from reference TRBV28 and TRBJ2-1): DVKVTQSSRYLVKRTGEKVFLECVQDMDHENMFWYRQDPGLGLRLIYFSYDVKMKEKGDIPEGYSVSREKKERFSLILESASTNQTSMYLCASSLSMSSYNEQFFGPGTRLTVL.

The chain employs TRBV13 and TRBJ2-7, with 9 bases fitting TRBD2. This CDR3 has 16 residues. Germline lookup yields CDR1 PRHDT and CDR2 FYEKMQ (reference sequence). The V and J ends lost 5 bases and 0 bases, in that order; junction bases with no gene match: 8. The CDR3 bases are TGTGCCAGCAGCCATCGACTAGCGGCTAGCTCCTACGAGCAGTACTTC. As protein: CASSHRLAASSYEQYF.

Points on this clone: Distinct nucleotide sequences in the sample also encode this CDR3. The chain recombines TRBV27 with TRBJ1-2, with D hard to call. CDR3 length: 14 amino acids. CDR1 is MNHEY and CDR2 is SMNVEV in the germline V gene (reference sequence). V was trimmed by 0 bases and J by 4 bases, leaving 9 bases between them. This CDR3 reads CASSLSRGIYGYTF. The CDR3 nucleotides are TGTGCCAGCAGTTTATCCCGGGGAATCTATGGCTACACCTTC.

The V and J genes are TRBV5-1 and TRBJ2-5; weak D call: TRBD1 (5 bases). The CDR3 sequence is 12 residues long. The V end lost 7 bases, the J end lost 2 bases, and 9 bases lay between the germline ends. CDR1 is SGHRS, CDR2 YFSETQ, per germline. The CDR3 reads CASGQGQETQYF. The CDR3 nucleotides read TGCGCCAGCGGGCAGGGACAAGAGACCCAGTACTTC. Variable domain in full (rest from reference TRBV5-1 and TRBJ2-5): KAGVTQTPRYLIKTRGQQVTLSCSPISGHRSVSWYQQTPGQGLQFLFEYFSETQRNKGNFPGRFSGRQFSNSRSEMNVSTLELGDSALYLCASGQGQETQYFGPGTRLLVL.

V is TRBV29-1 and J is TRBJ1-1, with D maybe TRBD1 (5 bases). Trimming removed 4 bases at V and 7 bases at J, with 10 bases between. The CDR3 loop spans 11 amino acids. Per germline, CDR1 SQVTM and CDR2 ANQGSEA. CDR3 amino acids: CSVGGVDEAFF. The CDR3 DNA is TGCAGCGTTGGAGGGGTTGATGAAGCTTTCTTT.

A note on this clone: In the same sample, other DNA sequences code for this CDR3. The V and J genes are TRBV10-3 and TRBJ2-5; the match to TRBD1 covers 8 bases. The junction had 2 bases not matched to a gene; V was cut back by 6 bases and J by 2 bases. In germline, CDR1 is ENHRY, CDR2 SYGVKD. The CDR3 extends over 13 amino acids. CDR3 nucleotides: TGTGCCATCAGGGGACAGGATCAAGAGACCCAGTACTTC. It is translated as CAIRGQDQETQYF.

This chain connects TRBV5-1 to TRBJ2-2; 13 positions agree with TRBD2. The germline CDR1 and CDR2 sequences are SGHRS and YFSETQ. J was trimmed by 5 bases and V by 4 bases; bases with no gene match: 5. The CDR3 is made up of 16 amino acids. CDR3 sequence: CASSPGLAGRTGELFF. In DNA, the CDR3 is TGCGCCAGCAGCCCGGGACTAGCGGGAAGGACCGGGGAGCTGTTTTTT.

The rearrangement links TRBV5-1 to TRBJ1-2; D remains unclear. This CDR3 contains 13 residues. Trimming pared 0 bases from V and 5 bases from J, leaving 8 bases between. Germline lookup yields CDR1 SGHRS and CDR2 YFSETQ. CDR3 amino acids: CASSLAPWYGYTF. CDR3 nucleotide sequence: TGCGCCAGCAGCTTGGCTCCTTGGTATGGCTACACCTTC.

The chain has TRBV10-1 and TRBJ2-1; 7 bases are shared with TRBD1. CDR3 length: 15 amino acids. In germline, CDR1 is WNHNN, CDR2 SYGVQD (reference sequence). With V trimmed by 10 bases and J by 5 bases, 14 bases remained unmatched. The DNA for the CDR3 is TGCGCCAACCGTAGATTCACAGGGGCACACAATGAGCAGTTCTTC. It translates to CANRRFTGAHNEQFF.

The chain joins TRBV11-2 to TRBJ2-4, with D perhaps TRBD1 or TRBD2 (7 bases each). This CDR3 has 15 amino acids. The ends were cut back, 2 bases at V and 8 bases at J, with 16 bases in the middle. Per the germline V gene, CDR1 is SGHAT and CDR2 is FQNNGV. CDR3 sequence reads: CASSLNYRGGHIQYF. The CDR3 nucleotides read TGTGCCAGCAGCTTAAATTACAGGGGAGGGCACATTCAGTACTTC.

V is TRBV6-1 and J is TRBJ2-7; D perhaps matches TRBD1 (6 bases). Trimming left V 0 bases short and J 5 bases short, with 14 bases between. The germline CDR1 and CDR2 sequences are MNHNS and SASEGT. The CDR3 sequence is 15 residues long. The CDR3 bases are TGTGCCAGCAGTGAAGCGGCAGGGGAGTCACACGAGCAGTACTTC. Its protein product is CASSEAAGESHEQYF.

CDR3 sequence: CASSARLAGANVLTF. CDR3 nucleotides: TGCGCCAGCAGCGCCCGTCTAGCCGGGGCCAACGTCCTGACTTTC. This chain links TRBV4-3 with TRBJ2-6, with a tentative D call TRBD2 (5 bases). The V gene lost 5 bases and the J gene lost 4 bases, with 12 bases spanning the gap. The CDR3 runs to 15 residues. The germline CDR1 and CDR2 sequences are LGHNA and YSLEER.

The CDR3 loop is CASRRPGQGYEQYF. CDR3 sequence (DNA): TGTGCCAGCAGACGCCCGGGACAGGGGTACGAGCAGTACTTC. The V gene is TRBV2, the J gene TRBJ2-7, with 10 bases lining up with TRBD1. The CDR3 length is 14 residues. Germline V lookup: CDR1 SNHLY, CDR2 FYNNEI. V gave up 6 bases and J gave up 4 bases; unmatched junction bases: 6. Supplemented by reference TRBV2 and TRBJ2-7, the full variable domain reads EPEVTQTPSHQVTQMGQEVILRCVPISNHLYFYWYRQILGQKVEFLVSFYNNEISEKSEIFDDQFSVERPDGSNFTLKIRSTKLEDSAMYFCASRRPGQGYEQYFGPGTRLTVT.

The sample holds one count of this clone. The chain carries TRBV5-4 and TRBJ2-3; D gene unclear. V lost 4 bases, J lost 3 bases, and 9 bases lay in between. CDR1 is SGHNT and CDR2 is YYREEE in the germline V gene (reference sequence). The CDR3 length is 13 residues. This CDR3 reads CASSPAWTDTQYF. In nucleotides, the CDR3 is TGTGCCAGCAGCCCCGCTTGGACAGATACGCAGTATTTT.

The genes are TRBV10-3 and TRBJ2-7; no reliable D call. With 3 bases removed from V and 2 bases from J, the gap between germline ends came to 11 bases. The germline V gene has CDR1 ENHRY and CDR2 SYGVKD. The CDR3 has 14 amino acids. The CDR3 DNA reads as TGTGCCATCAGTGAAGACCGGATCGCCTACGAGCAGTACTTC. Its protein product is CAISEDRIAYEQYF.

The CDR3 spells CASSYSFSRGELFF. CDR3 sequence (DNA): TGTGCCAGCAGTTACTCGTTTAGCCGCGGGGAGCTGTTTTTT. The V gene is TRBV6-5, the J gene TRBJ2-2; unclear D gene. Looked up from germline, CDR1 is MNHEY and CDR2 is SVGAGI. V was pared by 0 bases and J by 7 bases, with 9 bases between. The CDR3 sequence is 14 residues long.